This TCR beta chain was sequenced for a study of cytomegalovirus exposure and HLA in healthy donors. Study conclusions and caveats: For most TCR beta V segments, an earlier analysis put the productive rate at about 87% or about 30% of the time. There were under 200 TCR beta chains listed as cytomegalovirus-associated.

This clone was seen only once. Its antigen remains unidentified. Each donor's status was that of a healthy bone marrow donor. PCR employed 60 Vbeta and 13 Jbeta primers. Only in-frame clones appear in the TCRdb table, and some are missing; sequencing was by immunoSEQ multiplex PCR. In the table there are under 150,000 clones, over 65% of which are singletons. The V segment lost 6 bases and the J segment 0 bases; nucleotides outside the gene matches: 5. CDR1 and CDR2 from the germline V gene are SNHLY and FYNNEI. CDR3 size: 15 residues. The TCR sequence derives from a man over 45 in good health and CMV-seronegative. V usage is TRBV2 and J usage is TRBJ1-5, with TRBD1 matching over 7 bases. Material: PBMCs. As DNA, the CDR3 is TGTGCCAGCAGGCCGACAGGGTATAGCAATCAGCCCCAGCATTTT. Translated, it gives CASRPTGYSNQPQHF.